The clone carrying this T cell receptor beta chain was counted between two and nine times. What it recognizes is unknown. This entry comes from a study of early T cells in non-severe SARS-CoV-2 infection. In the study overall: Sequencing was performed on bulk RNA from unsorted whole blood, leaving chains unpaired.

Individual cDNA molecules were tagged with unique molecular identifiers. TCRdb fed the 5' RACE reads into MiXCR, producing one record per CDR3 protein. This sample has about 40,000 distinct CDR3 sequences, with about 8% found just once. Study-wide results and caveats: Using VDJdb, the matching emphasized anti-spike CD8 responses while missing private and CD4 specificities.

The material was whole blood, obtained at baseline. This TCR derives from an adult who was a healthcare worker with PCR-confirmed SARS-CoV-2 infection or an uninfected control (not recorded which).

CDR3 in amino acids: CASSTDTNYGYTF. The CDR3 nucleotides read TGTGCCAGCAGCACGGACACTAACTATGGCTACACCTTC. The chain couples TRBV7-2 to TRBJ1-2; weak D call: TRBD1 (5 bases). The V end was cut by 5 bases, the J end by 0 bases, with 7 bases between. Germline-derived CDR1 and CDR2 are SGHTA and FQGNSA. This CDR3 has 13 residues.